Described below is a single T cell receptor (beta chain) sequence and its context. The clone's antigen remains unknown. No qualities accompany the bases; no much larger clone lies one base away. These data are taken from a study of blood T cell repertoires in COVID-19 (dated by TCRdb to 2018 to 2020). As for the study more broadly: Collaborator samples came from the United States, Italy and Spain and covered acute and convalescent phases of COVID-19. The material from the prospective study consisted of cDNA or gDNA derived from T cells, B-cell-depleted T cells, or PBMCs. Deeply sampled blood TCRbeta repertoires from subjects exposed to, actively infected with, or recovered from COVID-19 were included in the dataset. The repertoires were released in a freely available public database meant as a resource for research on the immune response to SARS-CoV-2. Samples came from the ongoing ImmuneRACE study (first 160 participants) plus 1,254 subjects from 6 global collaborators. Nearly every sample came with metadata listing a de-identified subject ID, COVID-19 status, age in years and sex. Where available, HLA class I and class II types were obtained from metadata supplied by the sample provider rather than from assay-based typing.

TCRbeta CDR3 regions were amplified from genomic DNA using the immunoSEQ Assay, a bias-controlled multiplex PCR. The study's processing was this. Within the assay, amplification of reference gene primers was used to estimate how many nucleated cells each sample contained. To quantify the absolute abundance of each unique TCRbeta CDR3 rearrangement, sequence reads were collapsed and filtered. Productive Simpson clonality was computed per sample as the square root of Simpson's diversity index over productive rearrangements. The clones in this table, taken by TCRdb from immuneACCESS, are in-frame only. Not every clone is retained; where verified, under half of the shortfall comes from an unresolved V gene, and the cause of the rest is unknown. V, J and clone size derive from that table, while D and trimming were established from the DNA sequence. The sample table shows about 260,000 clones, and about 89% are seen once. The ten largest clones add up to about 10% of the sample.

The research as a whole found: The quantity of clinical and demographic metadata differed by source and by participant and was supplied without curation.

The collaborating institutions used their own protocols to collect whole blood in K2EDTA tubes. Collaborator samples were shipped for TCRbeta analysis as frozen whole blood, isolated PBMCs, or DNA extracted from either sample type. This receptor was taken from a man aged 40-49 years with active or convalescent COVID-19. Material for sequencing was peripheral blood.

The CDR3 here reads CASRGLGGETQYF. In nucleotides, the sequence is TGTGCCAGCAGGGGACTAGGAGGGGAGACCCAGTACTTC. The rearrangement combines TRBV27 with TRBJ2-5, and 8 bases in between align with TRBD2. CDR1 and CDR2, looked up from the germline V gene (reference sequence), are MNHEY and SMNVEV. The CDR3 has 13 amino acids, counting the end cysteine and phenylalanine. Only the CDR3 part of the read is kept: 39 bases, read in frame from the first base. V has 6 bases trimmed and J has 5 bases trimmed; junction bases matching no gene number 5.